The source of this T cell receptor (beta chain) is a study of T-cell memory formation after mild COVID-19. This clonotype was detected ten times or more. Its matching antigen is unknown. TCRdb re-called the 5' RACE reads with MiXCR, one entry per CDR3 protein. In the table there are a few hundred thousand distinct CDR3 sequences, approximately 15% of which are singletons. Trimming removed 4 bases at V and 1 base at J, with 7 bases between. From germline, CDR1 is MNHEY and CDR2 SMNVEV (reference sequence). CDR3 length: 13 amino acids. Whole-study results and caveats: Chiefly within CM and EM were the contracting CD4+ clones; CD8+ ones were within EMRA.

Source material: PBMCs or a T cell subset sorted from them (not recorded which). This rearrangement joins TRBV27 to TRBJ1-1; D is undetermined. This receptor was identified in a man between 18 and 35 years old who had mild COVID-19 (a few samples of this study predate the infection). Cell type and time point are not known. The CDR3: CASSYLGNTEAFF. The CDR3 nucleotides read TGTGCCAGCAGTTACCTGGGGAACACTGAAGCTTTCTTT.